This T cell receptor (beta chain) was recovered during a study of blood T cell repertoires in COVID-19 (TCRdb year 2020). About the investigation overall: Collaborator samples came from the United States, Italy and Spain and covered acute and convalescent phases of COVID-19. Deeply sampled blood TCRbeta repertoires from subjects exposed to, actively infected with, or recovered from COVID-19 were included in the dataset. The repertoires were made available in a free public database intended to serve as a resource for research on the immune response to SARS-CoV-2. Samples were obtained from the ongoing ImmuneRACE study (first 160 participants) and from approximately 1,200 subjects provided by 6 global collaborators. Nearly every sample came with metadata listing a de-identified subject ID, COVID-19 status, age in years and sex. The material from the prospective study consisted of cDNA or gDNA derived from T cells, B-cell-depleted T cells, or PBMCs. Where available, HLA class I and class II types were obtained from metadata supplied by the sample provider rather than from assay-based typing. Broad study findings and their caveats: Clinical and demographic metadata were provided uncurated, with the amount varying by source and participant.

As to this clone: No cognate antigen has been identified for it. Nothing much larger sits one base from this clone, and base qualities are not available.

The collaborating institutions used their own protocols to collect whole blood in K2EDTA tubes. For TCRbeta analysis, collaborator samples were shipped as frozen whole blood, as isolated PBMCs, or as DNA extracted from either sample type. The immunoSEQ Assay, a bias-controlled multiplex PCR, was used to amplify TCRbeta CDR3 regions from genomic DNA. The paper's data handling went like this. Within the assay, amplification of reference gene primers was used to estimate how many nucleated cells each sample contained. Sequence reads were collapsed and filtered to measure the absolute abundance of every unique TCRbeta CDR3 rearrangement. Productive Simpson clonality was computed per sample as the square root of Simpson's diversity index over productive rearrangements. The table was pulled from immuneACCESS by TCRdb, which kept in-frame rearrangements only. Such tables lose some clones; where checked, under half of the loss comes from unresolved V genes, and the rest has no known cause. D and trimming were read from the DNA, whereas the V and J calls and clone size are those reported in that table. In all, the sample holds fewer than 35,000 clones, and around 86% of those were seen once. Roughly 13% of the sample belongs to the ten largest clones.

The receptor's source is a human donor in a cohort sampled during active COVID-19. The donor label of this sample is uncertain. Sequenced: peripheral blood.

Here the CDR3 is given as CASRAGGNTGELFF. The DNA sequence reads TGTGCCTCCCGGGCCGGGGGAAACACCGGGGAGCTGTTTTTT. Here the chain combines TRBV10-3 and TRBJ2-2; the best D guess is TRBD2, with 6 bases matching. Including the terminal cysteine and phenylalanine, the CDR3 comprises 14 residues. CDR3 DNA only is kept here, 42 bases in frame from base 1. V is pared back by 11 bases and J by 2 bases, with 15 bases lying between the germline termini. From a lookup of the germline V gene, CDR1 and CDR2 are ENHRY and SYGVKD.